Below are 7 T cell receptor beta chains sequenced from a single sample in a study of blood T cell repertoires in COVID-19 (dated by TCRdb to the early 2020s). To prepare the library, the immunoSEQ multiplex PCR assay was applied. In TCRdb, the immuneACCESS table is reduced to in-frame sequences with V and J assigned. These tables do not hold every clone; where another copy was compared, an unresolved V gene accounts for under half, and the others remain unexplained. This sample is represented by some 190,000 clones; around 79% of them were singletons. Under 15% of the sample goes to the ten largest clones. Specimen: peripheral blood. Every receptor here comes from a woman aged 45-60 years with acute or convalescent COVID-19.

V and J are TRBV6-5 and TRBJ2-7; tentatively, D is TRBD2 (7 bases). Trimming removed 6 bases from V and 3 bases from J, with 15 bases in between. The CDR3 contains 14 residues. Germline CDR1 and CDR2: MNHEY and SVGAGI. DNA of the CDR3: TGTGCCAGCAGAAATCCTAGGGGGGGCTACGAGCAGTACTTC. Residues: CASRNPRGGYEQYF.

The V and J genes are TRBV21-1 and TRBJ1-2; the table's TRBD1 call for D was not verified on the DNA. TRBV21-1 is recorded as a pseudogene. CDR3 length: 14 amino acids. The CDR3 sequence: CATPRTGLSYGYTF. The DNA of the CDR3 is TGTGCCACCCCCCGGACAGGGCTGAGCTATGGCTACACCTTC.

The chain is built from TRBV10-2 and TRBJ1-1; D unresolved. V lost 2 bases and J 3 bases, leaving 10 bases between the germline ends. CDR3 size: 14 residues. From germline, CDR1 is WSHSY and CDR2 SAAADI. The CDR3 is CASSEVGGYTEAFF. In nucleotides, the CDR3 is TGCGCCAGCAGTGAGGTTGGCGGGTACACTGAAGCTTTCTTT.

J is TRBJ1-1 and V is TRBV29-1; 7 positions agree with TRBD1. J lost 5 bases, V lost 7 bases, and 10 bases had no gene match. Germline V gene lookup returns CDR1 SQVTM and CDR2 ANQGSEA. This CDR3 contains 13 residues. The DNA for the CDR3 is TGCAGCGCCCGTCCAGGGGGACGGACTGAAGCTTTCTTT. Residues: CSARPGGRTEAFF.

The rearrangement joins TRBV28 to TRBJ2-7, with D tentatively TRBD2 (7 bases). Germline V gene sequence: CDR1 MDHEN, CDR2 SYDVKM. Trimming cost V 3 bases and J 7 bases, with 10 bases left between them. This CDR3 region has 12 residues. The CDR3 DNA sequence: TGTGCCAGCAGTTTTAGGGGGGGTGAGCAGTACTTC. It yields the protein CASSFRGGEQYF.

This clone was seen a few times. The rearrangement links TRBV13 to TRBJ2-1, with D hard to call. There are 14 residues in the CDR3. The germline V gene has CDR1 PRHDT and CDR2 FYEKMQ (reference sequence). Between the trimmed V and J ends, which lost 6 bases and 0 bases, there was a span of 9 bases. The CDR3 loop reads CASSISRSYNEQFF. The CDR3 bases are TGTGCCAGCAGTATTAGCCGCTCCTACAATGAGCAGTTCTTC.

V gene TRBV7-9 combines with J gene TRBJ2-2, with D possibly matching TRBD1 (5 bases). Germline V gene sequence: CDR1 SEHNR, CDR2 FQNEAQ (reference sequence). V shed 0 bases and J shed 11 bases, with 16 bases lying between them. The CDR3 length is 15 residues. CDR3 DNA: TGTGCCAGCAGCTTAGCCCCCTTGGGGCCCAGAGAGCTGTTTTTT. Its protein product is CASSLAPLGPRELFF.